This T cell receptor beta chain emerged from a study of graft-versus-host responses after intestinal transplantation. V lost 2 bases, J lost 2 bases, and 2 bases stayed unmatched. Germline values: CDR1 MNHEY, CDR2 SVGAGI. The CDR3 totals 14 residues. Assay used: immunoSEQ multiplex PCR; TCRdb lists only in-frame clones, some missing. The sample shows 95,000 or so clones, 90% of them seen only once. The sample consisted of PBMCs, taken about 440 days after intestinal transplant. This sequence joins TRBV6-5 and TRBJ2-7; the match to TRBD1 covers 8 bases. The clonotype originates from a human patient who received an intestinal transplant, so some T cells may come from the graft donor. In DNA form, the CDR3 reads TGTGCCAGCAGTTACAGCAGGGGGCCCTACGAGCAGTACTTC. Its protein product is CASSYSRGPYEQYF.